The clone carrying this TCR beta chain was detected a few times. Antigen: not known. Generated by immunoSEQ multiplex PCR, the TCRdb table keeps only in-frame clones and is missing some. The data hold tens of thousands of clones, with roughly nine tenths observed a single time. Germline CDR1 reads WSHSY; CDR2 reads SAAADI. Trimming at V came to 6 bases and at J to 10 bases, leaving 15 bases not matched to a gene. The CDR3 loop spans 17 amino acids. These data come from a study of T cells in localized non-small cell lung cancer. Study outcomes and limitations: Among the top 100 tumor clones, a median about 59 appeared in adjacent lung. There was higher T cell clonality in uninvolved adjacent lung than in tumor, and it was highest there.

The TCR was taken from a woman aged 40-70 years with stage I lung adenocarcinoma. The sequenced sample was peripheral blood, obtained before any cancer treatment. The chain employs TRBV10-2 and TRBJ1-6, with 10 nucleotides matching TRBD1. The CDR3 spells CASSPDRGPRGESPLHF. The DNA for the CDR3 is TGCGCCAGCAGCCCCGACAGGGGGCCGAGGGGTGAATCACCCCTCCACTTT.